Following are 23 T cell receptor beta chains from one sample sequenced in a study of T cell changes during pregnancy in multiple sclerosis. Assay: immunoSEQ multiplex PCR; the TCRdb copy retains only in-frame clones and omits some. The sample carries around 30,000 clones, 75% to 95% recorded once. The material sequenced was CD8+ T cells from peripheral blood mononuclear cells, taken in the second trimester of pregnancy. Receptor source: a female donor with multiple sclerosis, enrolled in a pregnancy study.

The J gene is TRBJ2-3, the V gene TRBV7-3, with no clear D. Germline values: CDR1 SGHTA, CDR2 FQGTGA. Trimming took 0 bases from V and 0 from J, leaving 10 bases between them. The CDR3 length is 16 residues. The CDR3: CASSLTGGTSTDTQYF. The CDR3, as DNA: TGTGCCAGCAGCTTAACCGGCGGAACTAGCACAGATACGCAGTATTTT. Full variable domain (remainder filled in from reference TRBV7-3 and TRBJ2-3): GAGVSQTPSNKVTEKGKYVELRCDPISGHTALYWYRQSLGQGPEFLIYFQGTGAADDSGLPNDRFFAVRPEGSVSTLKIQRTERGDSAVYLCASSLTGGTSTDTQYFGPGTRLTVL.

The chain uses TRBV19 and TRBJ1-1; unclear D gene. Germline V lookup: CDR1 LNHDA, CDR2 SQIVND (reference sequence). The CDR3 totals 16 residues. V lost 6 bases to trimming and J lost 1 base, with 18 bases between them. The CDR3 nucleotides are TGTGCCAGTAGAGCCCTTTCTGAGGGCTGGAACACTGAAGCTTTCTTT. Protein: CASRALSEGWNTEAFF. The full variable domain, in which reference TRBV19 and TRBJ1-1 provide the parts outside the CDR3, is DGGITQSPKYLFRKEGQNVTLSCEQNLNHDAMYWYRQDPGQGLRLIYYSQIVNDFQKGDIAEGYSVSREKKESFPLTVTSAQKNPTAFYLCASRALSEGWNTEAFFGQGTRLTVV.

This chain connects TRBV7-6 to TRBJ2-1; 12 nucleotides line up with TRBD2. Germline CDR1 is SGHVS and CDR2 is FNYEAQ. The CDR3 loop spans 16 amino acids. V lost 5 bases, J lost 4 bases, and 6 bases stayed unmatched. CDR3 protein: CASSLLAGGGYNEQFF. CDR3 bases: TGTGCCAGCAGCCTTCTAGCGGGAGGGGGGTACAATGAGCAGTTCTTC.

The chain couples TRBV9 to TRBJ2-5, with 9 bases matching TRBD2. Germline V lookup: CDR1 SGDLS, CDR2 YYNGEE. J lost 4 bases, V lost 0 bases, and 19 bases had no gene match. CDR3 length equals 20 residues. CDR3 bases: TGTGCCAGCAGCGTAGGGATAATGGGGGAAGTCCTAGCGGGATTAGAGACCCAGTACTTC. It encodes CASSVGIMGEVLAGLETQYF.

The chain employs TRBV7-9 and TRBJ2-3; 7 bases line up with TRBD2. CDR3 size: 17 residues. V shed 1 base, J shed 0 bases, and the junction held 7 bases outside the gene matches. The germline V gene encodes CDR1 SEHNR and CDR2 FQNEAQ (reference sequence). CDR3 amino acids: CASSLDDSGPSTDTQYF. The CDR3 DNA is TGTGCCAGCAGCTTAGACGATAGCGGGCCTAGCACAGATACGCAGTATTTT.

V is TRBV19 and J is TRBJ1-5, with D perhaps matching TRBD1 (6 bases). Germline V CDR1 and CDR2: LNHDA, SQIVND (reference sequence). The CDR3 is made up of 17 amino acids. V shed 4 bases and J shed 0 bases, with 16 bases lying between them. The CDR3, as DNA: TGTGCCAGTAGTAACCCCGGACAGAGTCATAGCAATCAGCCCCAGCATTTT. Translation: CASSNPGQSHSNQPQHF.

The chain couples TRBV29-1 to TRBJ2-7, with 7 bases that match TRBD2. CDR1 and CDR2 from the germline V gene are SQVTM and ANQGSEA. The CDR3 has 16 amino acids. Trimming cost V 0 bases and J 0 bases; bases outside gene matches: 8. CDR3: CSVEERDGRTSYEQYF. CDR3 in DNA: TGCAGCGTTGAAGAACGGGACGGGAGGACCTCCTACGAGCAGTACTTC.

The count of this clone is one. The CDR3 bases are TGTGCCAGCAGCCCGAGCGGGCCGTACAATGAGCAGTTCTTC. This gives the protein CASSPSGPYNEQFF. V is TRBV7-9 and J is TRBJ2-1, with D possibly TRBD2 on 6 matching bases. Germline CDR1 SEHNR, CDR2 FQNEAQ (reference sequence). V lost 5 bases and J 4 bases, leaving 12 bases between the germline ends. This CDR3 region has 14 residues.

The genes are TRBV4-1 and TRBJ2-3, with 11 bases fitting TRBD2. Per germline, CDR1 MGHRA and CDR2 YSYEKL. The V and J ends lost 4 bases and 3 bases, in that order; junction bases with no gene match: 12. This CDR3 has 18 amino acids. CDR3 nucleotides: TGCGCCAGCAGCCCGGGACTAGCGGTTTTAGGTTCGACAGATACGCAGTATTTT. Residues: CASSPGLAVLGSTDTQYF.

The chain links TRBV18 to TRBJ1-1; TRBD1 matches 7 bases. V lost 6 bases and J lost 0; bases outside the gene matches: 10. Germline loops: CDR1 KGHSH, CDR2 LQKENI. The CDR3 runs 16 residues. CDR3 bases: TGTGCCAGCTCCCGCGGGACAGCCTTTATGAACACTGAAGCTTTCTTT. It translates to CASSRGTAFMNTEAFF. The full variable domain, completed using reference TRBV18 and TRBJ1-1, is NAGVMQNPRHLVRRRGQEARLRCSPMKGHSHVYWYRQLPEEGLKFMVYLQKENIIDESGMPKERFSAEFPKEGPSILRIQQVVRGDSAAYFCASSRGTAFMNTEAFFGQGTRLTVV.

Here the CDR3 reads CASSSDRGNQPQHF. The CDR3 coding sequence is TGTGCCAGCAGCTCGGACAGGGGCAATCAGCCCCAGCATTTT. J is TRBJ1-5 and V is TRBV9; 8 nucleotides agree with TRBD1. CDR3 length equals 14 residues. V lost 4 bases to trimming and J lost 2 bases; unmatched junction nucleotides: 2. In germline, CDR1 is SGDLS, CDR2 YYNGEE.

The DNA for the CDR3 is TGCGCCAGCAGTTATACCCCTCCCCGACGAGGGACAGGGGACGGGGAGCTGTTTTTT. Protein sequence: CASSYTPPRRGTGDGELFF. The chain couples TRBV5-1 to TRBJ2-2; 10 nucleotides line up with TRBD1. J was trimmed by 7 bases and V by 5 bases; bases with no gene match: 20. This CDR3 spans 19 amino acids. Germline lookup yields CDR1 SGHRS and CDR2 YFSETQ.

The gene calls are TRBV7-9 and TRBJ2-7, with 10 bases identical to TRBD2. This CDR3 is built from 16 residues. The trim removed 1 base at V and 5 bases at J, leaving 8 bases unmatched. CDR1 SEHNR and CDR2 FQNEAQ come from the germline V gene (reference sequence). CDR3 nucleotide sequence: TGTGCCAGCAGCTTAGAGGGCCTAGCGGGAGCTGACGAGCAGTACTTC. Protein sequence: CASSLEGLAGADEQYF.

This chain links TRBV13 with TRBJ2-1; TRBD2 matches at 7 bases. The junction had 5 bases not matched to a gene; V was cut back by 0 bases and J by 6 bases. There are 15 residues in the CDR3. From germline, CDR1 is PRHDT and CDR2 FYEKMQ (reference sequence). Written as DNA, the CDR3 is TGTGCCAGCAGCTTAGGACCTAGCGGTCCCAATGAGCAGTTCTTC. Amino acids: CASSLGPSGPNEQFF.

The rearrangement links TRBV6-4 to TRBJ2-1; 10 bases map to TRBD2. The CDR3 sequence is 15 residues long. V trimming: 2 bases; J trimming: 9 bases; junction bases outside the gene matches: 7. The germline CDR1 and CDR2 sequences are MRHNA and SNTAGT. CDR3 sequence (DNA): TGTGCCAGCAGTGACGGAGCGGGAGGGCACTCTGAGCAGTTCTTC. Translating gives CASSDGAGGHSEQFF.

V and J are TRBV6-5 and TRBJ1-1; D gene unclear. Trimming removed 0 bases from V and 8 bases from J, with 10 bases in between. CDR3 length: 13 residues. CDR1 and CDR2 from the germline V gene are MNHEY and SVGAGI. For the CDR3, the DNA is TGTGCCAGCAGTTACTCGTCCGCACAAGAAGCTTTCTTT. Translation: CASSYSSAQEAFF.

The chain uses TRBV7-4 and TRBJ2-7; 8 nucleotides line up with TRBD2. V trimming: 3 bases; J trimming: 3 bases; junction bases outside the gene matches: 10. Germline CDR1 is SGHVT and CDR2 is SQSDAQ. The CDR3 is 16 amino acids. The CDR3 sequence is CASSFPNQRENYEQYF. CDR3 DNA sequence: TGTGCCAGCAGCTTCCCAAATCAGCGGGAGAACTACGAGCAGTACTTC.

This chain uses TRBV2 with TRBJ1-1, with a possible D match to TRBD1 (5 bases). CDR1 is SNHLY, CDR2 FYNNEI, per germline. Trimming cost V 3 bases and J 5 bases, with 13 bases left between them. The CDR3 length is 14 residues. CDR3 in amino acids: CASSERQGLTEAFF. The CDR3 nucleotides are TGTGCCAGCAGTGAGAGGCAGGGCCTGACTGAAGCTTTCTTT. Full variable domain (remainder filled in from reference TRBV2 and TRBJ1-1): EPEVTQTPSHQVTQMGQEVILRCVPISNHLYFYWYRQILGQKVEFLVSFYNNEISEKSEIFDDQFSVERPDGSNFTLKIRSTKLEDSAMYFCASSERQGLTEAFFGQGTRLTVV.

The J gene is TRBJ2-7, the V gene TRBV27, with TRBD1 matching 9 bases. The CDR3 is made up of 14 amino acids. V lost 5 bases, J lost 3 bases, and 5 bases stayed unmatched. Germline lookup yields CDR1 MNHEY and CDR2 SMNVEV (reference sequence). CDR3 amino acids: CASSDNRGLYEQYF. The DNA of the CDR3 is TGTGCCAGCAGTGACAACAGGGGGCTCTACGAGCAGTACTTC.

The rearrangement links TRBV7-2 to TRBJ2-5; D call uncertain. V lost 1 base, J lost 3 bases, and 9 bases lay in between. The CDR3 contains 14 residues. Germline V gene lookup returns CDR1 SGHTA and CDR2 FQGNSA. The CDR3 region has the DNA TGTGCCAGCAGCTTAGTTGGCGGAAAAGAGACCCAGTACTTC. It specifies CASSLVGGKETQYF.

This clone was counted a single time. This chain links TRBV28 with TRBJ2-2, with 9 bases fitting TRBD1. This CDR3 has 15 residues. Germline V gene data show CDR1 as MDHEN and CDR2 as SYDVKM. Unmatched junction bases numbered 7, after V lost 5 bases and J lost 6 bases. The CDR3 region has the DNA TGTGCCAGCAGTCGTCCGGGACAGGGATCCGGGGAGCTGTTTTTT. Its protein product is CASSRPGQGSGELFF. Drawing the rest from reference TRBV28 and TRBJ2-2, the complete variable domain is DVKVTQSSRYLVKRTGEKVFLECVQDMDHENMFWYRQDPGLGLRLIYFSYDVKMKEKGDIPEGYSVSREKKERFSLILESASTNQTSMYLCASSRPGQGSGELFFGEGSRLTVL.

This chain joins TRBV4-1 and TRBJ1-1; tentatively, D is TRBD1 (5 bases). The CDR3 has 15 residues. V was pared by 2 bases and J by 4 bases, with 14 bases between. Germline CDR1 is MGHRA and CDR2 is YSYEKL. CDR3 residues: CASSQNRGVGTEAFF. The DNA for the CDR3 is TGCGCCAGCAGCCAAAACCGGGGGGTGGGCACTGAAGCTTTCTTT.

The genes are TRBV7-9 and TRBJ2-7, with TRBD2 identical over 8 bases. V lost 8 bases to trimming and J lost 1 base; unmatched junction nucleotides: 16. This CDR3 is built from 17 residues. The germline V gene has CDR1 SEHNR and CDR2 FQNEAQ (reference sequence). This chain's CDR3 is CASGPIGGGSGSYEQYF. The CDR3 nucleotides are TGTGCCAGCGGACCCATCGGGGGGGGGTCGGGTTCCTACGAGCAGTACTTC.